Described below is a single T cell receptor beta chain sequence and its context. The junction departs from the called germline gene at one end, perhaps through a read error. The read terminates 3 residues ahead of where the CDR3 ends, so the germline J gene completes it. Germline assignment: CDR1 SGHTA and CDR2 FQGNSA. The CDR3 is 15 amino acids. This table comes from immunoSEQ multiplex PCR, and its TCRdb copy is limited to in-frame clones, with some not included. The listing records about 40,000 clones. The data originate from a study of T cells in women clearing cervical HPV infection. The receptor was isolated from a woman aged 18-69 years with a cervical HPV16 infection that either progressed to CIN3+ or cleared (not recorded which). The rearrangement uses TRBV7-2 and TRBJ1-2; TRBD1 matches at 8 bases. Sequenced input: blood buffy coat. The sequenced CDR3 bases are TGTGCCGGCAGCACCAGGACAGGGATAGGTAGTGGC. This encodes CAGSTRTGIGSG. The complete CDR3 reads CAGSTRTGIGSGYTF.